The next 5 T cell receptor beta chains were all read from a single sample in a study of blood T cell repertoires in COVID-19. This table comes from immunoSEQ multiplex PCR, and its TCRdb copy is limited to in-frame clones, with some not included. The sample records some 300,000 clones, over 80% being singletons. Sequenced sample: peripheral blood. Receptors were obtained from a woman aged 50 to 65 with COVID-19, enrolled during active disease.

The chain has TRBV7-9 and TRBJ2-7; 10 bases fit TRBD2. This CDR3 is built from 14 residues. Germline lookup yields CDR1 SEHNR and CDR2 FQNEAQ (reference sequence). With V trimmed by 5 bases and J by 3 bases, 4 bases remained unmatched. CDR3 nucleotide sequence: TGTGCCAGCAGCGGACTAGCGGCCAACTACGAGCAGTACTTC. The encoded protein is CASSGLAANYEQYF. Supplemented by reference TRBV7-9 and TRBJ2-7, the full variable domain reads DTGVSQNPRHKITKRGQNVTFRCDPISEHNRLYWYRQTLGQGPEFLTYFQNEAQLEKSRLLSDRFSAERPKGSFSTLEIQRTEQGDSAMYLCASSGLAANYEQYFGPGTRLTVT.

This chain links TRBV12-5 with TRBJ2-3; 9 bases map to TRBD2. The CDR3 contains 16 residues. Looked up from germline, CDR1 is LGHNT and CDR2 is FRNRAP. J lost 6 bases, V lost 2 bases, and 9 bases had no gene match. As DNA, the CDR3 is TGTGCTAGTGGTTTGAATGGCGGGAGGGCCGCGGATACGCAGTATTTT. It translates to CASGLNGGRAADTQYF.

The chain couples TRBV7-9 to TRBJ1-3; D call uncertain. Germline V gives CDR1 SEHNR, CDR2 FQNEAQ (reference sequence). The CDR3 covers 17 residues. V lost 1 base to trimming and J lost 0 bases, with 13 bases between them. This CDR3 reads CASSLGYAGSSGNTIYF. Here the CDR3 DNA reads TGTGCCAGCAGCTTAGGGTACGCGGGGAGCTCTGGAAACACCATATATTTT.

V is TRBV6-5 and J is TRBJ1-5; no definite D call. Germline V gene data show CDR1 as MNHEY and CDR2 as SVGAGI. The CDR3 has 13 amino acids. V lost 7 bases to trimming and J lost 0 bases, with 7 bases between them. The CDR3 loop reads CASTQFSNQPQHF. The CDR3 DNA reads as TGTGCCAGCACCCAGTTTAGCAATCAGCCCCAGCATTTT.

The rearrangement joins TRBV5-4 to TRBJ2-1, with TRBD2 matching over 11 bases. Germline CDR1 and CDR2: SGHNT and YYREEE (reference sequence). V was clipped by 4 bases and J by 12 bases; unmatched bases: 6. The CDR3 sequence is 13 residues long. For the CDR3, the DNA is TGTGCCAGCAGCGGCTGGACTAGCGGGTCGCAGTTCTTC. Encoded protein: CASSGWTSGSQFF.